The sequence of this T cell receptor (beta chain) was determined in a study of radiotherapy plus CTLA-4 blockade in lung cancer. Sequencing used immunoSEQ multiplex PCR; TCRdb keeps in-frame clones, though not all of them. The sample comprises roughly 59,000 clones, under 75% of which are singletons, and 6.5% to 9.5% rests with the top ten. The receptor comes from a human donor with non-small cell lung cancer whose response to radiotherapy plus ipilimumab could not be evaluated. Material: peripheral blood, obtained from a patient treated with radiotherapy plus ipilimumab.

Written as DNA, the CDR3 is TGTGCCAGCAGCTTAGCGCTGGCGGGAGGCTACAATGAGCAGTTCTTC. The encoded protein is CASSLALAGGYNEQFF. The rearrangement joins TRBV7-9 to TRBJ2-1, with 8 bases that match TRBD2. This CDR3 has 16 residues. The V segment lost 0 bases and the J segment 3 bases; nucleotides outside the gene matches: 4. CDR1 and CDR2 (germline): SEHNR, FQNEAQ (reference sequence).